These 2 T cell receptor beta chains share one sample of origin, sequenced in a study of shared clonotypes between healthy human individuals. Here immunoSEQ multiplex PCR was the method, and the copy in TCRdb shows in-frame clones only, minus some. The table records over 2 million clones, 85% to 95% of them present only once. The sample taken for sequencing was naive CD4+ T cells from PBMCs. The subset is: CD45RA+ positively selected. Receptors originate from a man aged 18 to 29 in good health. Some clones in this sample may be carry-over from other donors' samples.

The genes are TRBV5-4 and TRBJ1-1; 7 bases agree with TRBD1. This CDR3 contains 15 residues. CDR1 and CDR2 (germline): SGHNT, YYREEE (reference sequence). Trimming at V came to 4 bases and at J to 5 bases, leaving 11 bases not matched to a gene. This CDR3 reads CASSQGGALRTEAFF. The DNA for the CDR3 is TGTGCCAGCAGCCAGGGGGGGGCCCTGAGGACTGAAGCTTTCTTT.

This chain links TRBV12-5 with TRBJ2-3; D is unresolved. Germline V CDR1 and CDR2: LGHNT, FRNRAP. The CDR3 loop spans 12 amino acids. Trimming took off 3 bases at V and 4 bases at J, with 5 bases between the two ends. The DNA for the CDR3 is TGTGCTAGTGGTTTCTTCGCAGATACGCAGTATTTT. Protein: CASGFFADTQYF.